The 22 T cell receptor beta chains presented below share a single source sample, sequenced in a study of graft-versus-host responses after intestinal transplantation. The repertoire was sequenced with immunoSEQ multiplex PCR; TCRdb's copy has only in-frame clones and lacks some. The sample has more than 55,000 clones, around nine tenths seen once. The sample consisted of PBMCs, taken 26 days after transplant. Receptors were obtained from a human patient who received an intestinal transplant, so some T cells may come from the graft donor.

This chain joins TRBV6-5 and TRBJ1-2, with D tentatively TRBD1 (5 bases). The CDR3 extends over 13 amino acids. Trimming took off 6 bases at V and 4 bases at J, with 12 bases between the two ends. From germline, CDR1 is MNHEY and CDR2 SVGAGI. CDR3 amino acids: CASRPQGLYGYTF. CDR3 DNA sequence: TGTGCCAGCAGGCCGCAGGGTCTCTATGGCTACACCTTC.

This clone is a singleton in its sample. The chain is built from TRBV28 and TRBJ2-7, with TRBD2 identical over 9 bases. Germline lookup yields CDR1 MDHEN and CDR2 SYDVKM. The CDR3 covers 16 residues. Trimming removed 6 bases from V and 1 base from J; junction bases left unmatched: 10. CDR3: CASSSPRTSASYEQYF. The CDR3 DNA is TGTGCCAGCAGCTCCCCTCGGACTAGCGCTTCCTACGAGCAGTACTTC.

V and J are TRBV5-1 and TRBJ2-3; D is uncertain. This CDR3 has 11 residues. The germline V and J ends were trimmed by 4 bases and 3 bases, with 3 bases remaining between them. The germline CDR1 and CDR2 sequences are SGHRS and YFSETQ. CDR3 DNA: TGCGCCAGCAGCCAGACAGATACGCAGTATTTT. This translates into CASSQTDTQYF.

J is TRBJ2-7 and V is TRBV21-1; TRBD1 is the table's D call and was not checked against the DNA. TRBV21-1 is annotated as a pseudogene. This CDR3 region has 15 residues. In DNA form, the CDR3 reads TGTGCCAGCCGAAACAGGCCCAACCAGGCATACGAGCAGTACTTC. Translating gives CASRNRPNQAYEQYF.

V gene TRBV6-4 combines with J gene TRBJ2-3; the match to TRBD1 covers 7 bases. This CDR3 comprises 14 residues. J gave up 5 bases and V 4 bases, and 6 bases lay outside the gene matches. Per germline, CDR1 MRHNA and CDR2 SNTAGT. The CDR3 spells CASSAGTEEDTQYF. The DNA of the CDR3 is TGTGCCAGCAGTGCCGGGACAGAAGAAGATACGCAGTATTTT.

The chain joins TRBV28 to TRBJ1-2; D is unresolved. The CDR3 has 16 residues. Germline CDR1 and CDR2: MDHEN and SYDVKM. V was cut by 5 bases and J by 4 bases, with 20 bases left in between. The CDR3 DNA sequence: TGTGCCAGCAGTGAACAATTGCGGGTCTCCTTCTATGGCTACACCTTC. This codes for CASSEQLRVSFYGYTF.

The chain is built from TRBV5-5 and TRBJ2-3; TRBD2 aligns across 9 bases. The CDR3 is 19 amino acids. V dropped 1 base and J dropped 3; count of bases not matched to a gene: 15. CDR1 is SGHKS, CDR2 YYEKEE, per germline (reference sequence). The CDR3 reads CASSLLSRLAGFQTDTQYF. The CDR3 DNA follows: TGTGCCAGCAGCTTGTTGTCTCGGCTAGCGGGGTTCCAAACAGATACGCAGTATTTT.

This chain joins TRBV5-1 and TRBJ1-2; 10 bases map to TRBD1. After removal of 2 bases from V and 3 bases from J, the junction contained 7 bases not matched to a gene. This CDR3 has 16 residues. Germline CDR1 reads SGHRS; CDR2 reads YFSETQ. The CDR3, as DNA: TGCGCCAGCAGCTTTGGGGACAGGGGCCTTGACTATGGCTACACCTTC. Residues: CASSFGDRGLDYGYTF.

This clone was counted a single time. For the CDR3, the DNA is TGTGCCAGCAGCCCCAAGGGAGGGATCCAAGAGACCCAGTACTTC. Amino acid sequence: CASSPKGGIQETQYF. V usage is TRBV14 and J usage is TRBJ2-5; 7 bases line up with TRBD2. Germline CDR1 SGHDN, CDR2 FVKESK. V dropped 4 bases and J dropped 1; count of bases not matched to a gene: 6. The CDR3 consists of 15 residues.

Of note for this clone: An end of the junction does not agree with germline; a read error may underlie this. V is TRBV12-5 and J is TRBJ1-1; maybe TRBD1 (6 bases). This CDR3 spans 14 amino acids. Germline loops: CDR1 LGHNT, CDR2 FRNRAP. CDR3 coding DNA: TGTGCTAGTGGTTTTTCCCTCGGGGACACAGAAGCTTTCTTT. As protein: CASGFSLGDTEAFF.

V usage is TRBV19 and J usage is TRBJ2-5; D possibly corresponds to TRBD1 (6 bases). Germline V gene sequence: CDR1 LNHDA, CDR2 SQIVND (reference sequence). V was shortened by 5 bases and J by 2 bases, with 9 bases between the two germline ends. This CDR3 region has 13 residues. This CDR3 is CASSRGGQETQYF. The DNA for the CDR3 is TGTGCCAGTAGTCGAGGGGGTCAAGAGACCCAGTACTTC. Full variable domain (outside the CDR3, taken from reference TRBV19 and TRBJ2-5): DGGITQSPKYLFRKEGQNVTLSCEQNLNHDAMYWYRQDPGQGLRLIYYSQIVNDFQKGDIAEGYSVSREKKESFPLTVTSAQKNPTAFYLCASSRGGQETQYFGPGTRLLVL.

V usage is TRBV21-1 and J usage is TRBJ2-7; no check of the table's D call, TRBD2, against the DNA was made. TRBV21-1 is tagged as a pseudogene. CDR3 length equals 13 residues. CDR3 in DNA: TGTGCCAGTACCCAGGCGGGGTCCTACGAGCAGTACTTC. It is translated as CASTQAGSYEQYF.

The chain carries TRBV5-6 and TRBJ2-6, with D possibly being TRBD1 (7 bases). Germline V gene sequence: CDR1 SGHDT, CDR2 YYEEEE. Trimming removed 0 bases at V and 0 bases at J, with 13 bases between. The length of the CDR3 is 18 residues. The CDR3 region is CASSLGPQGGSGANVLTF. The CDR3 DNA sequence: TGTGCCAGCAGCTTGGGACCCCAGGGGGGCTCTGGGGCCAACGTCCTGACTTTC.

The V and J genes are TRBV11-3 and TRBJ2-2; possible D gene TRBD2, 6 bases. CDR1 and CDR2 (germline): SGHNT, YENEEA. The CDR3 totals 15 residues. The V end was cut by 4 bases, the J end by 9 bases, with 18 bases between. The CDR3 region is CASSSPGGSNRELFF. In DNA, the CDR3 is TGTGCCAGCAGCTCCCCCGGGGGATCCAACCGGGAGCTGTTTTTT.

This clone came up a few times. The V gene is TRBV28, the J gene TRBJ2-3, with a tentative D call TRBD2 (5 bases). The V gene lost 3 bases and the J gene lost 2 bases, with 15 bases spanning the gap. The CDR3 runs to 16 residues. Germline CDR1 reads MDHEN; CDR2 reads SYDVKM. In nucleotides, the CDR3 is TGTGCCAGCAGTTTTTACGGAGGTCAGGTCACAGATACGCAGTATTTT. Protein: CASSFYGGQVTDTQYF.

This chain connects TRBV4-1 to TRBJ1-2; D call uncertain. The V end was cut by 1 base, the J end by 4 bases, with 13 bases between. Germline assignment: CDR1 MGHRA and CDR2 YSYEKL. There are 15 residues in the CDR3. DNA for the CDR3: TGCGCCAGCAGCCAAGGCGCCGGCGGCCTCTATGGCTACACCTTC. This encodes CASSQGAGGLYGYTF.

J is TRBJ1-5 and V is TRBV27; maybe TRBD1 (5 bases). V was clipped by 0 bases and J by 4 bases, with 7 bases between them. CDR1 and CDR2 (germline): MNHEY, SMNVEV (reference sequence). This CDR3 comprises 14 residues. This CDR3 is CASSLSGRNQPQHF. CDR3 DNA: TGTGCCAGCAGTTTATCGGGGCGAAATCAGCCCCAGCATTTT.

This chain joins TRBV5-1 and TRBJ1-1, with D possibly matching TRBD1 (6 bases). The CDR3 runs to 16 residues. Germline V lookup: CDR1 SGHRS, CDR2 YFSETQ. Trimming shortened V by 4 bases and J by 4 bases, and 20 bases separated the two germline ends. CDR3 in amino acids: CASSPRQVGEGTEAFF. The CDR3 DNA is TGCGCCAGCAGCCCGAGACAGGTCGGAGAGGGCACTGAAGCTTTCTTT.

This clone was seen a few times. The chain's CDR3 is CASSSPGQTNYGYTF. The CDR3 DNA is TGTGCCAGCAGTTCTCCGGGACAGACTAACTATGGCTACACCTTC. This rearrangement joins TRBV28 to TRBJ1-2; 7 nucleotides align to TRBD1. Germline CDR1 reads MDHEN; CDR2 reads SYDVKM. Losses at the gene ends were 4 bases for V and 0 bases for J; bases not matched to a gene: 5. The CDR3 covers 15 residues.

In this sample, this clone turned up once. The chain is built from TRBV28 and TRBJ1-2; TRBD1 might be the D (5 bases). The CDR3 consists of 15 residues. The germline CDR1 and CDR2 sequences are MDHEN and SYDVKM. Trimming removed 3 bases at V and 3 bases at J, with 14 bases between. The CDR3 DNA reads TGTGCCAGCAGTTTGGGTGTGGGGGAGGACTATGGCTACACCTTC. Translating it yields CASSLGVGEDYGYTF.

The sample holds one count of this clone. The chain has TRBV6-5 and TRBJ1-2; TRBD1 matches at 8 bases. The germline gives CDR1 MNHEY, CDR2 SVGAGI. With V trimmed by 0 bases and J by 5 bases, 8 bases remained unmatched. The CDR3 extends over 16 amino acids. The chain's CDR3 is CASSYSTADRVYGYTF. In DNA, the CDR3 is TGTGCCAGCAGTTACTCGACGGCGGACAGGGTTTATGGCTACACCTTC.

The chain joins TRBV7-9 to TRBJ2-2, with 9 bases that match TRBD1. Trimming at V came to 4 bases and at J to 7 bases, leaving 19 bases not matched to a gene. This CDR3 spans 19 amino acids. Germline CDR1 and CDR2: SEHNR and FQNEAQ (reference sequence). The CDR3 DNA follows: TGTGCCAGCAGCTCATCCATTTCCGGGACAGGGAGCAACGTCGGGGAGCTGTTTTTT. Translated: CASSSSISGTGSNVGELFF.